The source of this TCR beta chain is a study of Graves' ophthalmopathy and Graves' hyperthyroidism. On the study more broadly: Stable hyperthyroidism denotes an absence of ophthalmopathy throughout 18 months of follow-up. Study-wide results and limits: Ophthalmopathy was separated from stable hyperthyroidism by a 13-signature model with around 89% sensitivity and 65% to 82% specificity. Most thyroid-expanded clonotypes exceeding 0.001 frequency were also found in blood.

Recruitment covered hyperthyroidism patients aged 18 to 65 whose new diagnosis was of under 2 months' duration. This clonotype was seen at least ten times. Its matching antigen is unknown. TCR beta CDR3 regions were amplified from RNA transcripts. Investigators did first-round RT-PCR with HTBI primers, then second-round multiplex PCR. Each CDR3 protein gets one entry after TCRdb re-called the multiplex PCR reads with MiXCR. Of around 590,000 distinct CDR3 sequences detected, just under 40% appear once; the ten largest clones hold about 4.2%. This TCR was recovered from an adult man with Graves' hyperthyroidism. Sequencing was performed on peripheral blood or thyroid tissue (not recorded which).

The CDR3 sequence: CASSYTSSRVTGELFF. For the CDR3, the DNA is TGCGCCAGCAGCTACACATCAAGCCGAGTCACCGGGGAGCTGTTTTTT. V and J are TRBV5-1 and TRBJ2-2; no clear D gene. Per the germline V gene, CDR1 is SGHRS and CDR2 is YFSETQ. This CDR3 has 16 residues. The germline V and J ends were trimmed by 3 bases and 4 bases, with 16 bases remaining between them.